This T cell receptor (beta chain) is from a study of shared clonotypes between healthy human individuals. Study details: Plates per donor: three CD4 naive, three CD4 memory, two CD8 naive, one CD8 memory. Study results and caveats: Estimated richness was generally greater in naive than memory subsets.

Genomic DNA (from each subset) was split evenly across several immunoSEQ plates. Using immunoSEQ multiplex PCR, the repertoire was profiled, and TCRdb retains in-frame clones only, with some absent. The table lists about 2.4 million clones, 93% of them singletons. Germline CDR1 SGDLS, CDR2 YYNGEE. This CDR3 region has 15 residues. V shed 3 bases, J shed 4 bases, and the junction held 7 bases outside the gene matches. Note on this clone: Its cognate antigen is unknown.

The receptor was isolated from a man between 18 and 29 years old in good health. Some clones in this sample may be carry-over from other donors' samples. The chain combines TRBV9 with TRBJ2-5; 9 nucleotides align to TRBD2. The sample comprised naive CD4+ T cells from PBMCs. Subset noted: CD45RA+ positively selected. CDR3: CASSGGTSSRETQYF. The CDR3 region has the DNA TGTGCCAGCAGCGGTGGGACTAGCTCGCGAGAGACCCAGTACTTC.